The present TCR beta chain was sequenced within a study of T-cell reconstitution after alpha-beta-depleted transplantation in children. About this clonotype itself: The antigen remains unidentified.

Study-level results: Some patients owed their high day-60 TCRbeta diversity to surviving recipient T cells and thymic progenitors.

Preparing the TCRbeta library involved the use of unique molecular identifiers. MiXCR was run by TCRdb on the PCR reads, yielding one entry per CDR3 protein. The profile shows about 440,000 distinct CDR3 sequences, around 46% of them singletons. This CDR3 contains 16 residues. Germline lookup yields CDR1 SGHKS and CDR2 YYEKEE (reference sequence). Trimming removed 4 bases at V and 6 bases at J, with 21 bases between. This specimen was PBMCs, taken before TCRalphabeta/CD19-depleted stem cell transplant. The chain is built from TRBV5-5 and TRBJ2-3; D possibly corresponds to TRBD2 (6 bases). The clonotype was recovered from a girl aged 2 to 10 with aplastic anemia, due to receive a stem cell transplant. CDR3 DNA: TGTGCCAGCAGCCTCCGGGCCGTGGGGGGTGCGGATACGCAGTATTTT. Amino acid sequence: CASSLRAVGGADTQYF.